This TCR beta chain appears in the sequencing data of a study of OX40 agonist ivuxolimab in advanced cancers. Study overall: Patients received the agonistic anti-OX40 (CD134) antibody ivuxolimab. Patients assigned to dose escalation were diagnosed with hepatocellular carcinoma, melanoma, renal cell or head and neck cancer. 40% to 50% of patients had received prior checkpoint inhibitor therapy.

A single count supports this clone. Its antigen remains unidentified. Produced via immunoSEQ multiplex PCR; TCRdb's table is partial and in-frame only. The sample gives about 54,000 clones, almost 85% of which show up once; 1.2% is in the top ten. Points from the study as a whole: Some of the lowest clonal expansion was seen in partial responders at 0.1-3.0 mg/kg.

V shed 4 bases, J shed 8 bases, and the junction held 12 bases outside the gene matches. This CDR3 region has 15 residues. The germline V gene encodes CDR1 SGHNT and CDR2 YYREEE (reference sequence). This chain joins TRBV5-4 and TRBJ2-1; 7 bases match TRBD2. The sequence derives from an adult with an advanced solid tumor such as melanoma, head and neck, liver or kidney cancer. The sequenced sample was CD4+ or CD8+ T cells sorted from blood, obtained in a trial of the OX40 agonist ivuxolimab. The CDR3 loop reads CASSRTTSVGDEQFF. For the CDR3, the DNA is TGTGCCAGCAGCAGGACAACTAGCGTGGGGGATGAGCAGTTCTTC.